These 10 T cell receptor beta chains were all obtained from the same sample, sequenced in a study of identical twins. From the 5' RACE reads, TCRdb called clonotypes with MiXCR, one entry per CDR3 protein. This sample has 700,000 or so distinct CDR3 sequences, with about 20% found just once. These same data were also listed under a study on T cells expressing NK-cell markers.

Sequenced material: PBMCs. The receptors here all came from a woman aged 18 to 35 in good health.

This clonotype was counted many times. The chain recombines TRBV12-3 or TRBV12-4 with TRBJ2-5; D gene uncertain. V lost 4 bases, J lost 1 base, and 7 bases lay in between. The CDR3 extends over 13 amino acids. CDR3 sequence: CASSYGIQETQYF. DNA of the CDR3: TGTGCCAGCAGTTACGGAATCCAAGAGACCCAGTACTTC.

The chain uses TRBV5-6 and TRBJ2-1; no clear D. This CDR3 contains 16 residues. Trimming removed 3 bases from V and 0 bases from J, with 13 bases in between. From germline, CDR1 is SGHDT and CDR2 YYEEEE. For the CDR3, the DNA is TGTGCCAGCAGCTGGCTGGGCCCAAGCTCCTACAATGAGCAGTTCTTC. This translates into CASSWLGPSSYNEQFF.

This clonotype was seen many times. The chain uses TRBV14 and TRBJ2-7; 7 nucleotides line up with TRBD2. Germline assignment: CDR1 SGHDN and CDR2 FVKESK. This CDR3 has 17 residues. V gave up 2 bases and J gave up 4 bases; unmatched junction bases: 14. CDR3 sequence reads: CASSQLGRSGAGYEQYF. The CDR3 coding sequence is TGTGCCAGCAGCCAACTCGGGAGAAGCGGGGCAGGATACGAGCAGTACTTC.

CDR3 sequence (DNA): TGTGCCAGCGGTGGGGCCCTTCCCTACGAGCAGTACTTC. As protein: CASGGALPYEQYF. V is TRBV7-6 and J is TRBJ2-7; D may be TRBD1 (5 bases). There are 13 residues in the CDR3. From germline, CDR1 is SGHVS and CDR2 FNYEAQ. V was cut by 8 bases and J by 2 bases, with 13 bases left in between.

CDR3: CASSFQAGGSYEQYF. The DNA of the CDR3 is TGTGCCAGCAGTTTTCAAGCGGGAGGATCCTACGAGCAGTACTTC. J is TRBJ2-7 and V is TRBV12-3 or TRBV12-4; the match to TRBD2 covers 9 bases. The CDR3 is 15 amino acids. V shed 3 bases, J shed 1 base, and the junction held 4 bases outside the gene matches.

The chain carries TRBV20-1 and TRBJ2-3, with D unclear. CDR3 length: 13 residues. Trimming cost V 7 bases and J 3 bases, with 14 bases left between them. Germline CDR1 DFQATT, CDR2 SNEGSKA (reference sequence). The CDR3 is CSGDQALTDTQYF. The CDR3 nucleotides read TGCAGTGGCGACCAAGCCCTGACAGATACGCAGTATTTT.

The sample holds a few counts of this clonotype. CDR3 in DNA: TGTGCCAGCAGTTACGTTCCCCGGGACGTCCCCTCCTACGAGCAGTACTTC. Residues: CASSYVPRDVPSYEQYF. The V call is TRBV6-5, the J call TRBJ2-7, with D perhaps assigned TRBD1 or TRBD2 (5 bases each). The V gene lost 2 bases and the J gene lost 0 bases, with 17 bases spanning the gap. This CDR3 comprises 17 residues. The germline CDR1 and CDR2 sequences are MNHEY and SVGAGI.

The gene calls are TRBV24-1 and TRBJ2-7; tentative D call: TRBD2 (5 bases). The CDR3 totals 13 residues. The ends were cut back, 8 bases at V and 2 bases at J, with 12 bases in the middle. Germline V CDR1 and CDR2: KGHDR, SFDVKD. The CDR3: CATILDGTYEQYF. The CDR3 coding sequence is TGTGCCACCATACTTGACGGGACCTACGAGCAGTACTTC.

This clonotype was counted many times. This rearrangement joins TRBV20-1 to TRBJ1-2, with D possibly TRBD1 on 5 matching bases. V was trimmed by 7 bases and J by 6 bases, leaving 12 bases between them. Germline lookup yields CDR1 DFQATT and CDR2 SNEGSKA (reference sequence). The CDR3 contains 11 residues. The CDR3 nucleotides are TGCAGTGTCACCCCGGGGCATGGCTACACCTTC. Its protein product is CSVTPGHGYTF.

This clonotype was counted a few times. CDR3 sequence (DNA): TGTGCCAGCAGCCCGCAGGGGAATTCACCCCTCCACTTT. It encodes CASSPQGNSPLHF. The chain employs TRBV12-3 or TRBV12-4 and TRBJ1-6; perhaps TRBD1 as D (6 bases). With 6 bases removed from V and 7 bases from J, the gap between germline ends came to 10 bases. This CDR3 comprises 13 residues.